These 9 T cell receptor beta chains came from one sample sequenced in a study of OX40 agonist ivuxolimab in advanced cancers. The repertoire was sequenced with immunoSEQ multiplex PCR; TCRdb's copy has only in-frame clones and lacks some. The data hold about 95,000 clones, with 70% to 85% observed a single time. Material: CD4+ or CD8+ T cells sorted from blood, obtained in a trial of the OX40 agonist ivuxolimab. Receptors were obtained from an adult with an advanced solid tumor such as melanoma, head and neck, liver or kidney cancer.

The chain uses TRBV2 and TRBJ2-4; tentatively, D is TRBD1 or TRBD2 (5 bases each). In germline, CDR1 is SNHLY, CDR2 FYNNEI. V was trimmed by 4 bases and J by 0 bases, leaving 16 bases between them. The CDR3 contains 17 residues. The CDR3 region has the DNA TGTGCCAGCAGTGGGGGGTCAGGGCCCCAAGCCAAAAACATTCAGTACTTC. It yields the protein CASSGGSGPQAKNIQYF.

This clone was picked up one time. This chain uses TRBV28 with TRBJ1-1; 8 bases line up with TRBD1. This CDR3 has 15 residues. Looked up from germline, CDR1 is MDHEN and CDR2 is SYDVKM. J lost 7 bases, V lost 6 bases, and 13 bases had no gene match. CDR3: CASSPPAGTGREAFF. The CDR3 coding sequence is TGTGCCAGCAGCCCGCCGGCCGGGACAGGCCGTGAAGCTTTCTTT.

The rearrangement uses TRBV6-5 and TRBJ1-2, with D possibly being TRBD1 (5 bases). The CDR3 has 13 residues. V was trimmed by 2 bases and J by 8 bases, leaving 12 bases between them. Germline CDR1 MNHEY, CDR2 SVGAGI. CDR3: CASSYGTLEGYTF. In nucleotides, the CDR3 is TGTGCCAGCAGTTACGGGACCCTAGAGGGCTACACCTTC.

V gene TRBV18 combines with J gene TRBJ2-7; D is possibly TRBD2 (6 bases). The germline CDR1 and CDR2 sequences are KGHSH and LQKENI. Trimming took off 6 bases at V and 4 bases at J, with 16 bases between the two ends. The CDR3 has 14 residues. CDR3 sequence: CASSTGAGGYEQYF. In DNA, the CDR3 is TGTGCCAGCTCCACCGGCGCAGGAGGGTACGAGCAGTACTTC. Full variable domain (outside the CDR3, taken from reference TRBV18 and TRBJ2-7): NAGVMQNPRHLVRRRGQEARLRCSPMKGHSHVYWYRQLPEEGLKFMVYLQKENIIDESGMPKERFSAEFPKEGPSILRIQQVVRGDSAAYFCASSTGAGGYEQYFGPGTRLTVT.

V gene TRBV5-1 combines with J gene TRBJ2-7, with TRBD1 matching over 8 bases. V lost 2 bases to trimming and J lost 7 bases; unmatched junction nucleotides: 11. CDR1 SGHRS and CDR2 YFSETQ come from the germline V gene. The length of the CDR3 is 15 residues. DNA for the CDR3: TGCGCCAGCAGCTTAAACCCGACAGGGGTTGGAGAGCAGTACTTC. Amino acids: CASSLNPTGVGEQYF.

The chain employs TRBV5-1 and TRBJ2-7; D is unresolved. V was trimmed by 0 bases and J by 0 bases, leaving 10 bases between them. CDR1 and CDR2 (germline): SGHRS, YFSETQ. The CDR3 has 15 residues. DNA of the CDR3: TGCGCCAGCAGCTTGGATCCGGGTGTCTCCTACGAGCAGTACTTC. It encodes CASSLDPGVSYEQYF. The whole variable domain, filled in from reference TRBV5-1 and TRBJ2-7, reads KAGVTQTPRYLIKTRGQQVTLSCSPISGHRSVSWYQQTPGQGLQFLFEYFSETQRNKGNFPGRFSGRQFSNSRSEMNVSTLELGDSALYLCASSLDPGVSYEQYFGPGTRLTVT.

This chain connects TRBV25-1 to TRBJ1-1; 8 bases map to TRBD1. The CDR3 extends over 15 amino acids. Trimming at V came to 4 bases and at J to 4 bases, leaving 8 bases not matched to a gene. The germline V gene encodes CDR1 MGHDK and CDR2 SYGVNS. CDR3 in amino acids: CASSVQGVWGTEAFF. DNA of the CDR3: TGTGCCAGCAGTGTACAGGGGGTCTGGGGCACTGAAGCTTTCTTT. The variable domain in full, completed from reference TRBV25-1 and TRBJ1-1, reads EADIYQTPRYLVIGTGKKITLECSQTMGHDKMYWYQQDPGMELHLIHYSYGVNSTEKGDLSSESTVSRIRTEHFPLTLESARPSHTSQYLCASSVQGVWGTEAFFGQGTRLTVV.

The chain combines TRBV19 with TRBJ1-2; D may be TRBD1 (6 bases). This CDR3 contains 14 residues. V lost 3 bases and J lost 5, with 13 bases in between. CDR1 and CDR2 from the germline V gene are LNHDA and SQIVND (reference sequence). CDR3 region: CASSIPGARYGYTF. The CDR3 DNA reads TGTGCCAGTAGTATCCCGGGGGCGCGATATGGCTACACCTTC.

This chain uses TRBV11-3 with TRBJ2-2, with D maybe TRBD1 (6 bases). The CDR3 has 13 residues. Trimming removed 7 bases at V and 5 bases at J, with 11 bases between. Germline CDR1 and CDR2: SGHNT and YENEEA. The DNA of the CDR3 is TGTGCCAGCATCCATGGACAGACCGGGGAGCTGTTTTTT. Protein: CASIHGQTGELFF.